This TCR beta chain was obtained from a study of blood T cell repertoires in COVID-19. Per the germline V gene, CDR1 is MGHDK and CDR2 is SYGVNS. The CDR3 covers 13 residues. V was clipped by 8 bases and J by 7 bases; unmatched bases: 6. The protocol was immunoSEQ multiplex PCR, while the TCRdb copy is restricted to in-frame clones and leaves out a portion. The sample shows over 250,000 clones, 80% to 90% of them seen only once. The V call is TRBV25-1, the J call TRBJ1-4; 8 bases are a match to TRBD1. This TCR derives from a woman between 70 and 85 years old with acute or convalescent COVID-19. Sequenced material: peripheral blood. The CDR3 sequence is CASHGQGGEKLFF. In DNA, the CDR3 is TGTGCCAGCCACGGACAGGGTGGTGAAAAACTGTTTTTT.